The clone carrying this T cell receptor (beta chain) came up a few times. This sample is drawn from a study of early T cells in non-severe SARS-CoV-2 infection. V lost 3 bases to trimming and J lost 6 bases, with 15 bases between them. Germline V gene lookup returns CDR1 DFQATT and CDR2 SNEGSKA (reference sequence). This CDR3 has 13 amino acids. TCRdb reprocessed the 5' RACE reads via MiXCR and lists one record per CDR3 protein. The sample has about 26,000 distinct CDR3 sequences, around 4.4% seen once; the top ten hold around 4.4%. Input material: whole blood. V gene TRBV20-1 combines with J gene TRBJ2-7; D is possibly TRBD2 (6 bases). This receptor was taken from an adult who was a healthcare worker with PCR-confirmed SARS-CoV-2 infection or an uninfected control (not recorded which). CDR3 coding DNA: TGCAGTGCTAGTGGGGGGAGCCTTTCCGAGCAGTACTTC. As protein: CSASGGSLSEQYF.